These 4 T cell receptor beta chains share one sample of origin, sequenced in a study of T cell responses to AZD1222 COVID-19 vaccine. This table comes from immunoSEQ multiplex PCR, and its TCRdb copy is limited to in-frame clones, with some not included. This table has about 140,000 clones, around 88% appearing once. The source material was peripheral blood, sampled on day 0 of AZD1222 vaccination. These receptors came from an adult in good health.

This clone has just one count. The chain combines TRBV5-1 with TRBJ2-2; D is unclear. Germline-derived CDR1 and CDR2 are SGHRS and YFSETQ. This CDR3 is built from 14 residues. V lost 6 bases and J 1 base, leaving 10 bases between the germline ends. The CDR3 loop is CASKRAENTGELFF. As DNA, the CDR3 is TGCGCCAGCAAAAGGGCCGAGAACACCGGGGAGCTGTTTTTT.

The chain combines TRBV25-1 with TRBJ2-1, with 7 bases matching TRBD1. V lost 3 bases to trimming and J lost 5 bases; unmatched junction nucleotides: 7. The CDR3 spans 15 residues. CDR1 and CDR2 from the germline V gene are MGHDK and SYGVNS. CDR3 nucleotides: TGTGCCAGCAGTGACCCTAAAACAGGGGACAATGAGCAGTTCTTC. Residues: CASSDPKTGDNEQFF.

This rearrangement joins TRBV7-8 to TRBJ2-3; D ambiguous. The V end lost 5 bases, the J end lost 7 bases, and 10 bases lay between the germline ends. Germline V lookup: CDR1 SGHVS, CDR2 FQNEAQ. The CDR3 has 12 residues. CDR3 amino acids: CASSTGVNTQYF. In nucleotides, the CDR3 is TGTGCCAGCAGCACCGGCGTGAATACGCAGTATTTT.

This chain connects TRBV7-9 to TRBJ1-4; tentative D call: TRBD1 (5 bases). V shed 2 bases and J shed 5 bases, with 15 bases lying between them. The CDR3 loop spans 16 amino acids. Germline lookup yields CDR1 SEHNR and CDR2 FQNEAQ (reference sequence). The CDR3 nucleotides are TGTGCCAGCAGCTTATTCCCTGGGGCGGTGAATGAAAAACTGTTTTTT. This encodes CASSLFPGAVNEKLFF.